A selection of T cell receptor beta chains follows, all from one sample in a study of shared clonotypes between healthy human individuals. Profiled with immunoSEQ multiplex PCR; TCRdb holds only in-frame clones, not every one. The top ten clones hold under 0.45% of a sample with more than 1.2 million clones, around 98.5% of them seen once. The specimen was naive CD4+ T cells sorted from blood. The origin of the receptors is a man aged 25 to 40 in good health. Each CDR3 is given with its conserved first and last residue. A D gene is named only where the DNA matches it firmly. Not all rows give a size; the values are once, few, many and, for expanded clones, a class.

size	D	V	J	DNA	CDR3
once	-	TRBV7-6	TRBJ2-7	TGTGCCAGCAGCTTGACTGAATCCTACGAGCAGTACTTC	CASSLTESYEQYF
-	-	TRBV5-1	TRBJ2-2	TGCGCCAGCAGCTTTCACAGGGCGAACACCGGGGAGCTGTTTTTT	CASSFHRANTGELFF
-	-	TRBV15	TRBJ2-5	TGTGCCACCAGCTACCACAGGGAATTTCAAGAGACCCAGTACTTC	CATSYHREFQETQYF
-	-	TRBV2	TRBJ2-7	TGTGCCAGCAGCGAAGAGGTGGGGAACGAGCAGTACTTC	CASSEEVGNEQYF
-	TRBD1	TRBV4-2	TRBJ1-4	TGTGCCAGCAGCCGCAGCCACAGGGGCGCGGCTAATGAAAAACTGTTTTTT	CASSRSHRGAANEKLFF
-	TRBD2	TRBV27	TRBJ2-1	TGTGCCAGCAAACGGACTAGCGGGACTAATGAGCAGTTCTTC	CASKRTSGTNEQFF
-	-	TRBV6-5	TRBJ1-1	TGTGCCAGCAGTCTACCCGGAGGGGAACTTCAATTT	CASSLPGGELQF
-	-	TRBV19	TRBJ2-2	TGTGCCAGTAGTACCCAGCGAATGGGGGCTGGCGGGGAGCTGTTTTTT	CASSTQRMGAGGELFF
-	-	TRBV5-5	TRBJ2-1	TGTGCCAGCAGCTTGGACATACTCTCCTACAATGAGCAGTTCTTC	CASSLDILSYNEQFF
-	TRBD2	TRBV29-1	TRBJ2-7	TGCAGCGTTGGGATGACTAGCGGGAGCGGCTACGAGCAGTACTTC	CSVGMTSGSGYEQYF
once	-	TRBV7-2	TRBJ1-5	TGTGCCAGCAGCTTATCAACCGGGTATGGTAATCAGCCCCAGCATTTT	CASSLSTGYGNQPQHF
once	-	TRBV11-2	TRBJ1-2	TGTGCCAGCAGCTTACTGAACTATGGCTACACCTTC	CASSLLNYGYTF
-	TRBD1	TRBV29-1	TRBJ1-1	TGCAGCGTTAGGACAGGAGGGCCCTATGAAGCTTTCTTT	CSVRTGGPYEAFF
-	-	TRBV28	TRBJ2-3	TGTGCCAGCAGCCCCGCAAGCCTTAGCACAGATACGCAGTATTTT	CASSPASLSTDTQYF
-	TRBD2	TRBV29-1	TRBJ2-3	TGCAGCGTCGTTCTAGCGGGAGGGCGGACAGATACGCAGTATTTT	CSVVLAGGRTDTQYF
-	-	TRBV15	TRBJ1-2	TGTGCCACCAGCGTAAGGGAGGGGAGGGGTCGGTATGGCTACACCTTC	CATSVREGRGRYGYTF
-	TRBD2	TRBV6-5	TRBJ2-7	TGTGCCAGTGCAAAGTGGGAGGGGTTGGAGCAGTACTTC	CASAKWEGLEQYF
-	-	TRBV18	TRBJ2-5	TGTGCCAGCTCACCACCGGTCCAAGAGACCCAGTACTTC	CASSPPVQETQYF
-	TRBD2	TRBV5-1	TRBJ2-1	TGCGCCAGCAGCTTCCTAGCGGGAGGGCCAGGGGAGCAGTTCTTC	CASSFLAGGPGEQFF
once	-	TRBV15	TRBJ1-5	TGTGCCACCAGCAGAGATTTAGTCTCGAGCAATCAGCCCCAGCATTTT	CATSRDLVSSNQPQHF
once	-	TRBV18	TRBJ1-1	TGTGCCAGCTCGCAGGGAAGGGACACTGAAGCTTTCTTT	CASSQGRDTEAFF
-	-	TRBV7-3	TRBJ2-3	TGTGCCAGCAGCTTAACGGGACCCCGGGATACGCAGTATTTT	CASSLTGPRDTQYF
-	-	TRBV9	TRBJ2-5	TGTGCCAGCAGCGTAGGGGCAGAGACCCAGTACTTC	CASSVGAETQYF
-	-	TRBV7-6	TRBJ2-7	TGTGCCAGCAGCCGGGACTCCACCTACGAGCAGTACTTC	CASSRDSTYEQYF
-	-	TRBV6-4	TRBJ2-3	TGTGCCAGCAGAGGCGGGAAGTCAGATACGCAGTATTTT	CASRGGKSDTQYF
-	TRBD1	TRBV2	TRBJ2-6	TGTGCCAGCAGTGAAAATCCCTGGGGACAGGGGCTCGCCTCTGGGGCCAACGTCCTGACTTTC	CASSENPWGQGLASGANVLTF
-	-	TRBV7-9	TRBJ1-2	TGTGCCAGCAGCTTAGGCACAGGGATGGACTATGGCTACACCTTC	CASSLGTGMDYGYTF
-	TRBD1	TRBV20-1	TRBJ2-7	TGCAGTGCTAGAGATGGTGGGACAGGGCACTTC	CSARDGGTGHF
-	TRBD2	TRBV7-9	TRBJ2-1	TGTGCCAGCAGCTTACTTGCGGGAGCTAATGAGCAGTTCTTC	CASSLLAGANEQFF
-	-	TRBV5-8	TRBJ2-5	TGTGCCAGCAGCTTGCCAAACCGGCCGGAGACCCAGTACTTC	CASSLPNRPETQYF
once	TRBD1	TRBV4-3	TRBJ2-7	TGCGCCAGCAGCCTTACTTTGGGGGACAGCTCCTACGAGCAGTACTTC	CASSLTLGDSSYEQYF
-	-	TRBV11-2	TRBJ2-3	TGTGCCAGCAGCCGAGGTCCCCAAGATACGCAGTATTTT	CASSRGPQDTQYF
-	-	TRBV13	TRBJ2-7	TGTGCCAGCAGCCCCTATGTACGTACAGGGCCCTACGAAGAGCAGTACTTC	CASSPYVRTGPYEEQYF
-	-	TRBV9	TRBJ1-5	TGTGCCAGCAGCGTAGATCCAGGCAATCAGCCCCAGCATTTT	CASSVDPGNQPQHF
-	-	TRBV5-4	TRBJ1-4	TGTGCCAGCAGCTTTGGGGCCCTTAATGAAAAACTGTTTTTT	CASSFGALNEKLFF
once	TRBD2	TRBV28	TRBJ2-1	TGTGCCAGCAGTTTTGGGCTAGCGGGAGAAAATGAGCAGTTCTTC	CASSFGLAGENEQFF